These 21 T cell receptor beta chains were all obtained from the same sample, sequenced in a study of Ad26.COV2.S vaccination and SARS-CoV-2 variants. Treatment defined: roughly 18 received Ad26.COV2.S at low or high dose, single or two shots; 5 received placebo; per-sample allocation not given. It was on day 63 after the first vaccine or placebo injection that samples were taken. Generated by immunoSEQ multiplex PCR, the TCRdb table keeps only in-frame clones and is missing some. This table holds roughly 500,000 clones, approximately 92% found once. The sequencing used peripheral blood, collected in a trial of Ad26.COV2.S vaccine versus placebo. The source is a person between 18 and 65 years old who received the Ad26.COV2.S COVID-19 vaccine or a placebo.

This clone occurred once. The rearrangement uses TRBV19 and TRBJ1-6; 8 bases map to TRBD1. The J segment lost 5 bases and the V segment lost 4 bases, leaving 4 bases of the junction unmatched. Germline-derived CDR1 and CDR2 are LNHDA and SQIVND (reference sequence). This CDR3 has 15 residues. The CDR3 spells CASSRGQGHNSPLHF. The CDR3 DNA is TGTGCCAGTAGTAGAGGACAGGGACATAATTCACCCCTCCACTTT.

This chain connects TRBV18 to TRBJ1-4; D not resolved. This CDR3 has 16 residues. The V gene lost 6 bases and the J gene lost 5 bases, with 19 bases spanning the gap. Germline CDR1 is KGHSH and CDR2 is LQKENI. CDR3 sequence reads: CASSQAMGSFNEKLFF. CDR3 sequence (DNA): TGTGCCAGCTCGCAGGCAATGGGGTCCTTCAATGAAAAACTGTTTTTT. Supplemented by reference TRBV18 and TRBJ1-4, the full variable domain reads NAGVMQNPRHLVRRRGQEARLRCSPMKGHSHVYWYRQLPEEGLKFMVYLQKENIIDESGMPKERFSAEFPKEGPSILRIQQVVRGDSAAYFCASSQAMGSFNEKLFFGSGTQLSVL.

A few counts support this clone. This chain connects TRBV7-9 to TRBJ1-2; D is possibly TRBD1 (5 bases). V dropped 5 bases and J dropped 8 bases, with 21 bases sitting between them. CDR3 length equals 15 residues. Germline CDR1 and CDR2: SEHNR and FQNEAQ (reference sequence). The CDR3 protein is CASSPRGGVLEGYTF. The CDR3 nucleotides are TGTGCCAGCAGCCCTCGCGGGGGGGTCCTGGAGGGCTACACCTTC.

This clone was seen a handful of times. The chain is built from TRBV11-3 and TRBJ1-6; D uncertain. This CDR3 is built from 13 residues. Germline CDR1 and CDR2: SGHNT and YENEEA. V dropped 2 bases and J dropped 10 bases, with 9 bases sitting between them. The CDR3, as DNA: TGTGCCAGCAGCTTACCGGGAGGATCACCCCTCCACTTT. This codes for CASSLPGGSPLHF.

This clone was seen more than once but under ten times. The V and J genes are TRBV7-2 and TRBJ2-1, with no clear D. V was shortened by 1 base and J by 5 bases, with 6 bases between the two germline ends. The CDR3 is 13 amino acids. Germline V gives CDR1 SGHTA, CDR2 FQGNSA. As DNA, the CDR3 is TGTGCCAGCAGCTTAGAGGCCAACAATGAGCAGTTCTTC. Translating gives CASSLEANNEQFF.

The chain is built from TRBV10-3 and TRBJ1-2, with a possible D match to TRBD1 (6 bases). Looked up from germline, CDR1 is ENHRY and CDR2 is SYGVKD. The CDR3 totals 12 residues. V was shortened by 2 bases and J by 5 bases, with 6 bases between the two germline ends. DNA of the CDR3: TGTGCCATCAGTGAGACAGGGTATGGCTACACCTTC. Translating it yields CAISETGYGYTF.

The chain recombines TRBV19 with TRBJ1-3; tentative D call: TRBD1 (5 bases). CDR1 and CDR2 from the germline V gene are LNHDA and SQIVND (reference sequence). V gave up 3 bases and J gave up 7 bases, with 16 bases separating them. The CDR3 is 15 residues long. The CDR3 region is CASSILLTGYNTIYF. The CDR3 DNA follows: TGTGCCAGTAGTATCCTCCTTACAGGTTACAACACCATATATTTT.

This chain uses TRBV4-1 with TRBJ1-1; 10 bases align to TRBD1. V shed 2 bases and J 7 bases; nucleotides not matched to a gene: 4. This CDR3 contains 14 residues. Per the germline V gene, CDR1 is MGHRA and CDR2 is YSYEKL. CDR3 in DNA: TGCGCCAGCAGCCAACCGGACAGGGGGGATGAAGCTTTCTTT. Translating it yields CASSQPDRGDEAFF.

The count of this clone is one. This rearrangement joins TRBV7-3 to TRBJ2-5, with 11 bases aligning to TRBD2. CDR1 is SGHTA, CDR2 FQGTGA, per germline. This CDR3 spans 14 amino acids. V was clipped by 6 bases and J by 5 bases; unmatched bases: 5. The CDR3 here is CASSSGRARETQYF. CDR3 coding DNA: TGTGCCAGCAGTAGCGGGAGGGCCCGGGAGACCCAGTACTTC.

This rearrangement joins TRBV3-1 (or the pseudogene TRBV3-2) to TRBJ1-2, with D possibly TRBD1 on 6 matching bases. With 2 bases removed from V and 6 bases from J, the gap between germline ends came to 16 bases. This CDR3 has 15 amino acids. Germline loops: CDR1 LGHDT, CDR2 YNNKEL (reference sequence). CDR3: CASSQRQGRINGYTF. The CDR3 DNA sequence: TGTGCCAGCAGCCAAAGGCAGGGGCGAATTAATGGCTACACCTTC.

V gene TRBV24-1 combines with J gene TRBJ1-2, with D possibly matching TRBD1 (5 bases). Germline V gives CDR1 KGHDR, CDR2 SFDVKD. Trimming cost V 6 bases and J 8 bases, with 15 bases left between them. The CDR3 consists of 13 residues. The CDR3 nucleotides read TGTGCCACCAGTCATTCAGGGAATCGGGGCTACACCTTC. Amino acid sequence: CATSHSGNRGYTF.

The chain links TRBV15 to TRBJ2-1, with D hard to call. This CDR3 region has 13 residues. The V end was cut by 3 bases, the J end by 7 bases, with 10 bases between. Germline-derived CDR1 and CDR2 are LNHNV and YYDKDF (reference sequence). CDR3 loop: CATSSRSVNEQFF. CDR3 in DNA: TGTGCCACCAGCAGCCGATCGGTGAATGAGCAGTTCTTC.

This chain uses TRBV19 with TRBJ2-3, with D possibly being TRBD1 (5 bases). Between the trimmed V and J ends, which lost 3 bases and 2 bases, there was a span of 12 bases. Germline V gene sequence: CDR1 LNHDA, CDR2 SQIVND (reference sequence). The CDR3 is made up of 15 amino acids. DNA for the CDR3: TGTGCCAGTAGTATTGTGGGGCGGAACACAGATACGCAGTATTTT. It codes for CASSIVGRNTDTQYF.

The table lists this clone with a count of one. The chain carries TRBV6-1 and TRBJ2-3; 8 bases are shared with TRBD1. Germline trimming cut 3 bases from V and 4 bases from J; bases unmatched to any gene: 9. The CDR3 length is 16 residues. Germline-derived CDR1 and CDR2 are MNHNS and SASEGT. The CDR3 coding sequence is TGTGCCAGCAGTGAGGACAGGGAACGTCTTTCAGATACGCAGTATTTT. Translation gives CASSEDRERLSDTQYF.

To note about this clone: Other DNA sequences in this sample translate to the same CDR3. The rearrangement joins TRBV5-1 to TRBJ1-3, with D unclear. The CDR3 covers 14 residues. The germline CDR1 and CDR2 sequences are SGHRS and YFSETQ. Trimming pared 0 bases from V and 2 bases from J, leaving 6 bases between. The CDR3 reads CASSLAGTGNTIYF. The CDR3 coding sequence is TGCGCCAGCAGCTTGGCGGGTACTGGAAACACCATATATTTT.

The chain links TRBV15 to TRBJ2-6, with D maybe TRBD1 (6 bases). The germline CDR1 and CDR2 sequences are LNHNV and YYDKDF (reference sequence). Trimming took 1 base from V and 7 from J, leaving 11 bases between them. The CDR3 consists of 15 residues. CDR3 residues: CATSRAGVFANVLTF. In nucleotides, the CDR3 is TGTGCCACCAGCAGAGCAGGGGTTTTCGCCAACGTCCTGACTTTC.

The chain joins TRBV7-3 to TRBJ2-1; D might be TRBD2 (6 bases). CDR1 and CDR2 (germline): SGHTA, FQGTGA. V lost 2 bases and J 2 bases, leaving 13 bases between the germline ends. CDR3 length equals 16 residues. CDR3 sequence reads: CASSLRGGVTYNEQFF. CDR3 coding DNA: TGTGCCAGCAGCTTACGGGGCGGGGTTACCTACAATGAGCAGTTCTTC.

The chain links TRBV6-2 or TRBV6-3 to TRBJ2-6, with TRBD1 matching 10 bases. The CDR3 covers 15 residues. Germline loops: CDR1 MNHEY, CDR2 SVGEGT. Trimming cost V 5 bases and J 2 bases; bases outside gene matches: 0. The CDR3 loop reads CASSGTGAGANVLTF. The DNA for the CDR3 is TGTGCCAGCAGTGGGACAGGGGCTGGGGCCAACGTCCTGACTTTC.

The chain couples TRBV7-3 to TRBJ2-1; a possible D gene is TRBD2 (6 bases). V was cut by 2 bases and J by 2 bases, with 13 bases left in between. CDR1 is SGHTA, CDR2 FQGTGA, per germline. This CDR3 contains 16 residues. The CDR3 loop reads CASSLRSGLPYNEQFF. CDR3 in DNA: TGTGCCAGCAGCTTACGGTCGGGACTCCCCTACAATGAGCAGTTCTTC.

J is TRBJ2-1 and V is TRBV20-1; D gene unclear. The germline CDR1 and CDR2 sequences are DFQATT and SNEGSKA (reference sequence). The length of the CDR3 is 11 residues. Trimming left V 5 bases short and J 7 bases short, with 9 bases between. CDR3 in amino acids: CSADGINEQFF. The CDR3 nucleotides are TGCAGTGCTGATGGTATTAATGAGCAGTTCTTC.

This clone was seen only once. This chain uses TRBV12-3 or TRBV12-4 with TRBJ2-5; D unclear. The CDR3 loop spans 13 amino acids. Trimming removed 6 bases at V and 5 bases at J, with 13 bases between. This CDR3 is CASSRIKPETQYF. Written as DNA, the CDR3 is TGTGCCAGCAGCCGTATTAAGCCGGAGACCCAGTACTTC.